Listed below are T cell receptor beta chains from one sample, sequenced in a study of cytomegalovirus exposure and HLA in healthy donors. TCRdb's table, derived via immunoSEQ multiplex PCR, lists solely in-frame clones and lacks some. In the table there are some 170,000 clones, 70% to 80% of which are singletons. Sequencing was carried out using PBMCs. These receptors all come from a man in his forties or fifties in good health and CMV-seronegative. Both conserved end residues are part of each CDR3. Fields, in order: D gene, clone size, V gene, CDR3 length, J gene, CDR3 protein, CDR3 DNA. D genes are given only for firm matches. The listing skips clone size in some rows; elsewhere it reads once, few, many or a size class.

.	.	TRBV2	14	TRBJ2-3	CASMGDTSTDTQYF	TGTGCCAGCATGGGAGATACTAGCACAGATACGCAGTATTTT
.	.	TRBV9	15	TRBJ2-1	CASTLQGMEKNEQFF	TGTGCCAGCACCTTACAGGGAATGGAAAAGAATGAGCAGTTCTTC
TRBD2	.	TRBV23-1	18	TRBJ2-7	CASSQLGTSGGSTYEQYF	TGCGCCAGCAGTCAATTAGGAACTAGCGGGGGGTCAACCTACGAGCAGTACTTC
.	.	TRBV6-5	13	TRBJ1-1	CASRLTGNTEAFF	TGTGCCAGCAGGTTGACTGGGAACACTGAAGCTTTCTTT
TRBD1	.	TRBV5-8	16	TRBJ2-7	CASGTGEKRGSYEQYF	TGTGCTTCCGGGACAGGGGAGAAAAGGGGCTCCTACGAGCAGTACTTC
.	.	TRBV30	13	TRBJ1-6	CAWCPGFDSPLHF	TGTGCCTGGTGTCCGGGTTTCGATTCACCCCTCCACTTT
TRBD1	.	TRBV6-1	14	TRBJ2-3	CASSWGQGADTQYF	TGTGCCAGCAGTTGGGGACAGGGAGCAGATACGCAGTATTTT
.	.	TRBV7-8	14	TRBJ1-5	CASTNGQPEVTQHF	TGTGCCAGCACCAATGGACAGCCTGAGGTGACCCAGCATTTT
TRBD1	.	TRBV7-2	14	TRBJ1-1	CASRRDRGGTEAFF	TGTGCCAGCAGGCGGGACAGAGGAGGGACTGAAGCTTTCTTT
.	.	TRBV7-3	15	TRBJ2-3	CASSLTGGSTDTQYF	TGTGCCAGCAGCTTAACAGGAGGAAGCACAGATACGCAGTATTTT
.	.	TRBV7-2	12	TRBJ2-7	CASSSNSYEQYF	TGTGCCAGCAGCTCCAACTCCTACGAGCAGTACTTC
TRBD1	.	TRBV19	14	TRBJ2-3	CASAATGGTDTQYF	TGTGCCAGTGCCGCGACAGGGGGCACAGATACGCAGTATTTT
.	.	TRBV5-5	12	TRBJ1-1	CASSWYSTEAFF	TGTGCCAGCAGCTGGTACAGCACTGAAGCTTTCTTT
.	.	TRBV7-8	15	TRBJ1-1	CASRQMAGVATEAFF	TGTGCCAGCAGACAGATGGCAGGGGTGGCCACTGAAGCTTTCTTT
.	.	TRBV5-1	14	TRBJ1-1	CASSFGRGNTEAFF	TGCGCCAGCAGCTTCGGGAGGGGGAACACTGAAGCTTTCTTT
.	.	TRBV30	13	TRBJ2-3	CARSTANTDTQYF	TGTGCCAGGTCTACAGCTAACACAGATACGCAGTATTTT
.	.	TRBV5-6	16	TRBJ1-1	CASSPPRDLGNTEAFF	TGTGCCAGCAGCCCGCCCCGGGACTTAGGAAACACTGAAGCTTTCTTT
TRBD1	.	TRBV7-2	14	TRBJ2-2	CASSLQGMAGELFF	TGTGCCAGCAGCCTACAGGGGATGGCCGGGGAGCTGTTTTTT
.	.	TRBV4-1	13	TRBJ2-5	CASSQVRGETQYF	TGCGCCAGCAGCCAAGTTAGGGGGGAGACCCAGTACTTC
.	.	TRBV19	14	TRBJ2-1	CASSIIVSGNEQFF	TGTGCCAGTAGTATAATCGTCTCGGGCAATGAGCAGTTCTTC
TRBD2	.	TRBV6-6	15	TRBJ2-5	CASSGLAGGGETQYF	TGTGCCAGCAGCGGACTAGCGGGGGGAGGGGAGACCCAGTACTTC
TRBD2	.	TRBV5-1	16	TRBJ2-3	CASSRGAGGHTDTQYF	TGCGCCAGCAGCCGTGGAGCGGGGGGGCACACAGATACGCAGTATTTT
.	.	TRBV9	14	TRBJ2-1	CASSPPGRRNEQFF	TGTGCCAGCAGCCCCCCTGGGAGACGCAATGAGCAGTTCTTC
TRBD1	.	TRBV6-5	15	TRBJ2-7	CASSYSSQGAGEQYF	TGTGCCAGCAGTTACTCGTCACAGGGGGCGGGGGAGCAGTACTTC
.	.	TRBV9	13	TRBJ1-1	CASSVERYTEAFF	TGTGCCAGCAGCGTAGAACGGTACACTGAAGCTTTCTTT
.	.	TRBV5-4	15	TRBJ1-1	CASSLVDRMNTEAFF	TGTGCCAGCAGCTTGGTCGACAGAATGAACACTGAAGCTTTCTTT
.	few	TRBV4-1	15	TRBJ1-4	CASSQEMAYTVNLFF	TGCGCCAGCAGCCAAGAAATGGCTTACACCGTTAATCTGTTTTTT
TRBD1	.	TRBV9	16	TRBJ2-1	CASSPRTGTSYNEQFF	TGTGCCAGCAGCCCACGGACAGGTACCTCCTACAATGAGCAGTTCTTC
TRBD1	.	TRBV28	16	TRBJ1-4	CASRPGTGKINEKLFF	TGTGCCAGCAGACCAGGGACAGGGAAAATTAATGAAAAACTGTTTTTT
TRBD1	.	TRBV6-5	15	TRBJ2-1	CASRNHLGQDNEQFF	TGTGCCAGCAGAAATCATCTGGGACAGGACAATGAGCAGTTCTTC
TRBD2	few	TRBV6-5	16	TRBJ2-2	CASSSFYGGGSGELFF	TGTGCCAGCAGTTCCTTTTACGGGGGGGGGTCCGGGGAGCTGTTTTTT
TRBD2	.	TRBV25-1	13	TRBJ2-7	CASNAGGPDEQYF	TGTGCCAGCAATGCGGGGGGGCCCGACGAGCAGTACTTC
.	.	TRBV4-3	15	TRBJ2-7	CASSQDWGLRYEQYF	TGCGCCAGCAGCCAAGATTGGGGGCTTCGGTACGAGCAGTACTTC